This is a list of T cell receptor beta chains from one sample in a study of blood T cell repertoires in COVID-19. Sequencing used immunoSEQ multiplex PCR; TCRdb keeps in-frame clones, though not all of them. The sample has 170,000 or so clones, around nine tenths seen once. The sequenced sample was peripheral blood. These receptors all stem from a man between 35 and 55 years old with active or convalescent COVID-19. CDR3s include the opening cysteine and the closing phenylalanine or tryptophan. D genes are given only for firm matches. Clone size is not always given. Where it is, it says once, few, many or a class for expanded clones.

abundance	v_gene	d_gene	j_gene	CDR3aa	CDR3nt
-	TRBV4-1	-	TRBJ2-7	CASSQLADSYEQYF	TGCGCCAGCAGCCAATTAGCAGACAGCTACGAGCAGTACTTC
-	TRBV2	-	TRBJ1-1	CASSQLQGAASEAFF	TGTGCCAGCAGTCAACTACAGGGCGCAGCAAGTGAAGCTTTCTTT
once	TRBV7-8	-	TRBJ1-5	CASSFGRGSNQPQHF	TGTGCCAGCAGCTTTGGCAGGGGTAGCAATCAGCCCCAGCATTTT
-	TRBV28	-	TRBJ1-6	CASSPPRGYGSPLHF	TGTGCCAGCAGTCCCCCTAGAGGTTATGGTTCACCCCTCCACTTT
-	TRBV19	-	TRBJ1-1	CASSIAQGTEAFF	TGTGCCAGTAGTATAGCTCAGGGCACTGAAGCTTTCTTT
-	TRBV5-1	TRBD2	TRBJ2-3	CASSLTGGFSTDTQYF	TGCGCCAGCAGCTTGACGGGGGGGTTTAGCACAGATACGCAGTATTTT
-	TRBV19	-	TRBJ1-4	CASSKLSRRTNEKLFF	TGTGCCAGTAGTAAACTTAGCAGACGGACTAATGAAAAACTGTTTTTT
-	TRBV9	TRBD1	TRBJ1-2	CASSDGQGSGYTF	TGTGCCAGCAGCGATGGACAGGGTAGTGGCTACACCTTC
-	TRBV3-1/TRBV3-2	-	TRBJ2-7	CASSQDGGVYEQYF	TGTGCCAGCAGCCAAGACGGCGGGGTCTACGAGCAGTACTTC
-	TRBV4-3	TRBD1	TRBJ2-7	CASSQFAGGYEQYF	TGCGCCAGCAGCCAATTCGCAGGGGGCTACGAGCAGTACTTC
-	TRBV7-9	TRBD1	TRBJ2-7	CASTLWTGSTYEQYF	TGTGCCAGCACCCTATGGACAGGGTCGACCTACGAGCAGTACTTC
-	TRBV4-1	-	TRBJ1-4	CASSQEGGKGEKLFF	TGCGCCAGCAGCCAAGAGGGAGGGAAGGGTGAAAAACTGTTTTTT
-	TRBV5-4	-	TRBJ1-3	CASNTRGSGNTIYF	TGTGCCAGCAATACTCGGGGATCTGGAAACACCATATATTTT
-	TRBV5-4	TRBD1	TRBJ2-5	CASSSDRGLTQETQYF	TGTGCCAGCAGCTCCGACAGGGGGCTGACTCAAGAGACCCAGTACTTC
-	TRBV6-2/TRBV6-3	TRBD1	TRBJ1-2	CASSSTQGNYGYTF	TGTGCCAGCAGTTCAACACAGGGGAACTATGGCTACACCTTC
once	TRBV18	-	TRBJ2-3	CASAYRVGDTQYF	TGTGCCAGCGCCTACAGGGTCGGAGATACGCAGTATTTT
-	TRBV30	TRBD2	TRBJ2-5	CAWKGTSGAVETQYF	TGTGCCTGGAAGGGGACTAGCGGGGCGGTAGAGACCCAGTACTTC
-	TRBV20-1	-	TRBJ1-2	CSAPTAGVNTF	TGCAGTGCTCCTACAGCGGGGGTCAACACCTTC
once	TRBV19	-	TRBJ1-1	CASSIGVGTEAFF	TGTGCCAGTAGTATCGGGGTTGGCACTGAAGCTTTCTTT
-	TRBV29-1	-	TRBJ2-3	CSVEYRGIRTDTQYF	TGCAGCGTTGAATACCGGGGGATACGCACAGATACGCAGTATTTT
-	TRBV19	-	TRBJ2-1	CASSPSKQGSNEQFF	TGTGCCAGTAGTCCCAGCAAGCAGGGGAGCAATGAGCAGTTCTTC
-	TRBV6-2/TRBV6-3	TRBD1	TRBJ2-5	CASSYTDRAGSQYF	TGTGCCAGCAGTTACACGGACAGGGCAGGGTCCCAGTACTTC
few	TRBV7-9	-	TRBJ2-7	CASSATGDKPYEQYF	TGTGCCAGCAGCGCGACAGGAGATAAGCCTTACGAGCAGTACTTC
-	TRBV6-5	TRBD1	TRBJ2-7	CASRRTGDYEQYF	TGTGCCAGCAGGAGGACAGGCGATTACGAGCAGTACTTC
-	TRBV5-1	-	TRBJ2-7	CASSLGQPGAYEQYF	TGCGCCAGCAGCTTGGGACAGCCAGGGGCCTACGAGCAGTACTTC
-	TRBV6-5	TRBD1	TRBJ2-7	CASSYSYRGTYEQYF	TGTGCCAGCAGTTACTCTTACAGGGGGACCTACGAGCAGTACTTC
once	TRBV6-1	TRBD1	TRBJ1-4	CASSDDRVFEKLFF	TGTGCCAGCAGTGATGACAGGGTGTTTGAAAAACTGTTTTTT
-	TRBV27	-	TRBJ2-3	CASSPTPYTDTQYF	TGTGCCAGCAGTCCGACTCCCTACACAGATACGCAGTATTTT
few	TRBV28	-	TRBJ1-1	CASRTIKYHVEAFF	TGTGCCAGCAGGACTATTAAATACCACGTCGAAGCTTTCTTT
-	TRBV9	TRBD2	TRBJ2-5	CASSVGPSGNRQETQYF	TGTGCCAGCAGCGTAGGTCCTAGCGGAAATCGCCAAGAGACCCAGTACTTC
-	TRBV6-5	-	TRBJ1-1	CASSYSENTEAFF	TGTGCCAGCAGTTACAGCGAGAACACTGAAGCTTTCTTT
-	TRBV5-1	TRBD2	TRBJ2-3	CASSLRQRGVTDTQYF	TGCGCCAGCAGCTTAAGGCAGCGGGGGGTCACAGATACGCAGTATTTT
-	TRBV5-8	-	TRBJ1-1	CASSTRGLNTEAFF	TGTGCCAGCAGCACCAGGGGCTTGAACACTGAAGCTTTCTTT
-	TRBV11-2	TRBD1	TRBJ1-2	CASSQNDRDGYTF	TGTGCCAGCAGCCAAAACGACAGGGATGGCTACACCTTC
-	TRBV3-1/TRBV3-2	TRBD2	TRBJ2-3	CASSQAGTSGPSTDTQYF	TGTGCCAGCAGCCAGGCCGGGACTAGCGGACCTAGCACAGATACGCAGTATTTT
-	TRBV25-1	TRBD1	TRBJ1-2	CASSQPGTGHGYTF	TGTGCCAGCAGCCAACCCGGGACAGGTCATGGCTACACCTTC
once	TRBV19	-	TRBJ2-7	CASSSERAYEQYF	TGTGCCAGTAGTTCGGAACGGGCCTACGAGCAGTACTTC
once	TRBV7-2	-	TRBJ2-7	CASSSERRREQYF	TGTGCCAGCAGCTCAGAACGGCGGAGGGAGCAGTACTTC
-	TRBV27	-	TRBJ1-2	CASSFRGTDGYTF	TGTGCCAGCAGTTTTCGGGGGACCGATGGCTACACCTTC
-	TRBV28	TRBD1	TRBJ1-1	CASTSDRPAFF	TGTGCCAGCACTTCGGACAGGCCAGCTTTCTTT
-	TRBV6-6	-	TRBJ2-5	CASSPPAVTGPPPAKETQYF	TGTGCCAGCAGCCCCCCTGCCGTCACAGGGCCCCCACCGGCGAAAGAGACCCAGTACTTC
-	TRBV3-1/TRBV3-2	-	TRBJ2-2	CASSQDVLFGAGELFF	-
once	TRBV4-1	-	TRBJ2-7	CASSQVRGDLEQYF	TGCGCCAGCAGCCAAGTGAGAGGTGATCTCGAGCAGTACTTC
-	TRBV27	-	TRBJ1-1	CASGENTEAFF	TGTGCCAGCGGAGAAAACACTGAAGCTTTCTTT
-	TRBV5-1	-	TRBJ1-6	CASSLTQAGSSPLHF	TGCGCCAGCAGCTTGACGCAGGCGGGCAGTTCACCCCTCCACTTT
once	TRBV5-4	TRBD1	TRBJ1-2	CASSYHTSQGVYGYTF	TGTGCCAGCAGCTACCATACGTCGCAGGGGGTCTATGGCTACACCTTC
-	TRBV27	TRBD1	TRBJ1-4	CASTAGGLQKLFF	TGTGCCAGCACCGCAGGGGGGTTACAAAAACTGTTTTTT
-	TRBV5-6	TRBD1	TRBJ1-3	CASSGRDRGNTIYF	TGTGCCAGCAGCGGCCGGGACAGGGGAAACACCATATATTTT
-	TRBV19	-	TRBJ2-7	CASNQGGLLYEQYF	TGTGCCAGTAACCAGGGGGGACTGCTCTACGAGCAGTACTTC
-	TRBV5-1	-	TRBJ1-1	CASSSTELNTEAFF	TGCGCCAGCAGCAGTACAGAACTGAACACTGAAGCTTTCTTT
-	TRBV11-2	-	TRBJ1-3	CASSLPGYVQSGNTIYF	TGTGCCAGCAGCCTCCCTGGCTATGTACAGTCTGGAAACACCATATATTTT
-	TRBV5-1	TRBD1	TRBJ1-2	CASSLGTGETYVGGYTF	TGCGCCAGCAGCTTGGGGACAGGGGAGACTTACGTTGGTGGCTACACCTTC